The sequence of this T cell receptor beta chain was determined in a study of T cells after yellow fever vaccination. This clonotype was detected ten times or more. The CDR3 totals 13 residues. CDR1 and CDR2 from the germline V gene are DFQATT and SNEGSKA (reference sequence). TCRdb re-called the 5' RACE reads through MiXCR, storing one row per CDR3 protein. The sample holds some 110,000 distinct CDR3 sequences, more than 5.5% seen once. The receptor was isolated from a man younger than 30 who received the YFV17D yellow fever vaccine. The gene calls are TRBV20-1 and TRBJ2-7; D may be TRBD2 (6 bases). Sequencing was performed on CD4+ T cells sorted from PBMCs, taken about 49 days after the first yellow fever vaccination. The CDR3 is CSARARIGEEEGV. CDR3 DNA sequence: TGCAGTGCTAGAGCACGAATCGGGGAGGAGGAGGGCGTC.